The TCR beta chain described here comes from a study of STAT5B mutations in CD4+ large granular lymphocyte leukemia. Study observations and caveats: Without HLA matching, higher CD4+ than CD8+ T-LGLL clonality could reflect small sample size. 8/27 top patient clones versus 2/35 control clones were TRBV06-family.

Only one count was recorded for this clone. Antigen: not known. Study processing details: Lowest detectable productive clonotype frequency was 2.59 x 10-5. Clones were sequenced by immunoSEQ multiplex PCR, and TCRdb holds only the in-frame ones, with some missing. The V and J calls and clone size come from that table; D and trimming were worked out from the DNA. In the table there are 48,000 or so clones, less than 85% of which are singletons. Germline CDR1 reads MDHEN; CDR2 reads SYDVKM. V trimming: 3 bases; J trimming: 5 bases; junction bases outside the gene matches: 11. CDR3 size: 17 residues. Controls came from buffy coats of healthy blood donors.

The gene calls are TRBV28 and TRBJ2-5, with 11 nucleotides matching TRBD1. The sample comprised CD4+ T cells from blood buffy coats. This TCR was recovered from a human donor in good health. The CDR3 sequence is CASSFPPGQGAGETQYF. CDR3 coding DNA: TGTGCCAGCAGTTTCCCCCCCGGACAGGGGGCTGGGGAGACCCAGTACTTC.